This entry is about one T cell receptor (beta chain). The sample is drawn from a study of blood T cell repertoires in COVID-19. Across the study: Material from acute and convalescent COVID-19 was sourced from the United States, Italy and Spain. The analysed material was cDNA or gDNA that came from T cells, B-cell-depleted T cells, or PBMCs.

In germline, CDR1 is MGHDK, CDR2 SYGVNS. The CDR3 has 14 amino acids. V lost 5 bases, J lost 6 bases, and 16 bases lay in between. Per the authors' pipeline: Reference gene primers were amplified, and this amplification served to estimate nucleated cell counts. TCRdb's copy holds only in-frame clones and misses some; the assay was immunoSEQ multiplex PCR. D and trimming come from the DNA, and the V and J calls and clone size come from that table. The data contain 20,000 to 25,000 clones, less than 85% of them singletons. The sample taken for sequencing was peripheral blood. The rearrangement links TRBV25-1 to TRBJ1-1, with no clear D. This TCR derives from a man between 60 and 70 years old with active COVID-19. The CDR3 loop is CASSHTAGGAEAFF. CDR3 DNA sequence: TGTGCCAGCAGTCATACAGCGGGAGGAGCTGAAGCTTTCTTT.